Below are 15 T cell receptor beta chains sequenced from a single sample in a study of blood T cell repertoires in COVID-19. Clones were read by immunoSEQ multiplex PCR, and TCRdb kept only the in-frame ones, dropping some. Among approximately 20,000 clones listed, 70% to 90% were seen once. Sequenced sample: peripheral blood. The receptor set was obtained from a man between 65 and 79 years old with acute or convalescent COVID-19.

The chain carries TRBV18 and TRBJ1-2; a possible D gene is TRBD1 (5 bases). CDR1 is KGHSH and CDR2 is LQKENI in the germline V gene. Trimming shortened V by 3 bases and J by 2 bases, and 10 bases separated the two germline ends. This CDR3 has 14 amino acids. The CDR3 loop is CASSPTGRNYGYTF. CDR3 nucleotide sequence: TGTGCCAGCTCACCTACAGGCCGGAACTATGGCTACACCTTC. The full variable domain, completed using reference TRBV18 and TRBJ1-2, is NAGVMQNPRHLVRRRGQEARLRCSPMKGHSHVYWYRQLPEEGLKFMVYLQKENIIDESGMPKERFSAEFPKEGPSILRIQQVVRGDSAAYFCASSPTGRNYGYTFGSGTRLTVV.

The chain joins TRBV29-1 to TRBJ1-1; tentatively, D is TRBD1 (5 bases). Germline CDR1 SQVTM, CDR2 ANQGSEA. Trimming pared 4 bases from V and 0 bases from J, leaving 12 bases between. The length of the CDR3 is 14 residues. The CDR3 region is CSVVRARMNTEAFF. In DNA form, the CDR3 reads TGCAGCGTTGTCAGGGCACGGATGAACACTGAAGCTTTCTTT. Based on the CDR3 plus reference TRBV29-1 and TRBJ1-1, the full variable domain is SAVISQKPSRDICQRGTSLTIQCQVDSQVTMMFWYRQQPGQSLTLIATANQGSEATYESGFVIDKFPISRPNLTFSTLTVSNMSPEDSSIYLCSVVRARMNTEAFFGQGTRLTVV.

This clone was seen once. This rearrangement joins TRBV18 to TRBJ1-2; D uncertain. With 3 bases removed from V and 0 bases from J, the gap between germline ends came to 5 bases. The CDR3 extends over 13 amino acids. Germline CDR1 and CDR2: KGHSH and LQKENI. The CDR3 bases are TGTGCCAGCTCACCTGACTCTAACTATGGCTACACCTTC. It encodes CASSPDSNYGYTF.

The V and J genes are TRBV6-6 and TRBJ2-1; tentatively, D is TRBD1 (5 bases). Per the germline V gene, CDR1 is MNHNY and CDR2 is SVGAGI (reference sequence). Trimming took 2 bases from V and 15 from J, leaving 26 bases between them. The CDR3 is made up of 16 amino acids. The CDR3: CASSYGPVKTGTLPFF. CDR3 nucleotide sequence: TGTGCCAGCAGTTACGGGCCGGTTAAAACAGGCACCCTGCCGTTCTTC.

The V gene is TRBV7-3, the J gene TRBJ1-1; a weak D match, TRBD1 (6 bases). The germline V and J ends were trimmed by 1 base and 2 bases, with 14 bases remaining between them. Germline assignment: CDR1 SGHTA and CDR2 FQGTGA. The CDR3 has 16 amino acids. Here the CDR3 DNA reads TGTGCCAGCAGCTTAAATCCCTCGGACAGAAACACTGAAGCTTTCTTT. It codes for CASSLNPSDRNTEAFF.

J is TRBJ2-7 and V is TRBV5-5, with no clear D. V was trimmed by 2 bases and J by 4 bases, leaving 4 bases between them. The germline V gene has CDR1 SGHKS and CDR2 YYEKEE (reference sequence). This CDR3 comprises 11 residues. This CDR3 reads CASSLEYEQYF. The CDR3 bases are TGTGCCAGCAGCTTAGAGTACGAGCAGTACTTC.

The genes are TRBV6-5 and TRBJ1-5; TRBD1 matches 7 bases. V gave up 8 bases and J gave up 5 bases; unmatched junction bases: 6. This CDR3 has 13 amino acids. Germline V gene lookup returns CDR1 MNHEY and CDR2 SVGAGI. CDR3 loop: CASQWTGDQPQHF. CDR3 DNA sequence: TGTGCCAGCCAATGGACAGGTGATCAGCCCCAGCATTTT.

This clone was recorded a few times. This chain uses TRBV28 with TRBJ2-1; perhaps TRBD2 as D (6 bases). Germline V gene lookup returns CDR1 MDHEN and CDR2 SYDVKM. V lost 5 bases, J lost 2 bases, and 13 bases lay in between. The CDR3 totals 15 residues. The chain's CDR3 is CASSRPGTPYNEQFF. For the CDR3, the DNA is TGTGCCAGCAGTCGACCCGGGACTCCCTACAATGAGCAGTTCTTC.

V gene TRBV5-1 combines with J gene TRBJ2-1; D remains ambiguous. The CDR3 spans 13 residues. V was pared by 0 bases and J by 8 bases, with 9 bases between. From germline, CDR1 is SGHRS and CDR2 YFSETQ. CDR3 loop: CASSLARIDEQFF. The CDR3 DNA follows: TGCGCCAGCAGCTTGGCCAGGATCGATGAGCAGTTCTTC.

V is TRBV27 and J is TRBJ2-5; unclear D gene. CDR3 length equals 16 residues. Per germline, CDR1 MNHEY and CDR2 SMNVEV (reference sequence). V shed 2 bases and J shed 5 bases, with 18 bases lying between them. CDR3 in DNA: TGTGCCAGCAGTTTAGACTCATCCTGGTCTACGGAGACCCAGTACTTC. Its protein is CASSLDSSWSTETQYF.

The chain couples TRBV10-1 to TRBJ2-1; the D is unclear. Germline CDR1 reads WNHNN; CDR2 reads SYGVQD (reference sequence). The CDR3 contains 14 residues. Trimming pared 3 bases from V and 0 bases from J, leaving 6 bases between. The CDR3 reads CASSDYDSYNEQFF. The CDR3 bases are TGCGCCAGCAGTGACTACGACTCCTACAATGAGCAGTTCTTC.

The chain links TRBV5-1 to TRBJ1-1; possible D gene TRBD1, 6 bases. This CDR3 spans 13 amino acids. CDR1 is SGHRS and CDR2 is YFSETQ in the germline V gene. Between the trimmed V and J ends, which lost 1 base and 3 bases, there was a span of 7 bases. CDR3: CASSLKGDTEAFF. Here the CDR3 DNA reads TGCGCCAGCAGCTTGAAGGGGGACACTGAAGCTTTCTTT.

V gene TRBV6-2 or TRBV6-3 combines with J gene TRBJ2-2; 11 nucleotides line up with TRBD1. The CDR3 is 18 residues long. CDR1 and CDR2 (germline): MNHEY, SVGEGT. The trim removed 0 bases at V and 0 bases at J, leaving 3 bases unmatched. The CDR3 coding sequence is TGTGCCAGCAGTTACTCGAGGGACAGGGGGGCGAACACCGGGGAGCTGTTTTTT. It specifies CASSYSRDRGANTGELFF.

This chain connects TRBV7-2 to TRBJ2-1; 11 nucleotides line up with TRBD2. Germline lookup yields CDR1 SGHTA and CDR2 FQGNSA. There are 16 residues in the CDR3. After removal of 4 bases from V and 12 bases from J, the junction contained 14 bases not matched to a gene. CDR3: CASSSRTSGSLLWQFF. CDR3 DNA: TGTGCCAGCAGCTCACGAACTAGCGGGAGTCTTTTATGGCAGTTCTTC.

The rearrangement links TRBV12-5 to TRBJ2-3; D is ambiguous. The V end was cut by 2 bases, the J end by 4 bases, with 10 bases between. CDR3 size: 14 residues. Germline CDR1 and CDR2: LGHNT and FRNRAP. CDR3 sequence (DNA): TGTGCTAGTGGTTTGAGAGGAGTGGCAGATACGCAGTATTTT. This translates into CASGLRGVADTQYF.